The clone carrying this T cell receptor beta chain showed up just once. The data stem from a study of blood T cell repertoires in COVID-19. Overall study context: From the United States, Italy and Spain came samples of acute and convalescent COVID-19. The analysed material was cDNA or gDNA that came from T cells, B-cell-depleted T cells, or PBMCs.

The ends were cut back, 11 bases at V and 7 bases at J, with 14 bases in the middle. Germline V gene sequence: CDR1 MDHEN, CDR2 SYDVKM. CDR3 length: 11 amino acids. Assay: immunoSEQ multiplex PCR; the TCRdb copy retains only in-frame clones and omits some. The data show around 48,000 clones, 86% seen once. The chain combines TRBV28 with TRBJ1-2; D possibly corresponds to TRBD1 (5 bases). Sequenced sample: peripheral blood. This clonotype was obtained from a man aged 55 to 70 with active or convalescent COVID-19. CDR3 protein: CAGGREGGYTF. In DNA, the CDR3 is TGTGCCGGGGGGAGGGAGGGTGGCTACACCTTC.